One T cell receptor beta chain is described in this entry. Its specificity is not known. The data were taken from a study of blood T cells in healthy people across ages. This CDR3 has 15 amino acids. Trimming removed 4 bases from V and 1 base from J, with 11 bases in between. Germline V gene sequence: CDR1 MNHEY, CDR2 SMNVEV (reference sequence). The study, taken as a whole, reports: The unsorted PBMCs prevented any conclusive comparison of naive versus antigen-experienced cells.

The second PCR ran about 7 to 12 cycles with a sample-barcoded 5' primer and J-beta primers. TCRdb reprocessed the 5' RACE reads via MiXCR and lists one record per CDR3 protein. The profile covers roughly 1.5 million distinct CDR3 sequences, with approximately 42% appearing a single time and around 4% taken by the ten largest. The sample comprised blood. This receptor was identified in a woman between 18 and 30 years old in good health. This chain connects TRBV27 to TRBJ1-5; D remains unclear. The CDR3: CASSYLFPSNQPQHF. Here the CDR3 DNA reads TGTGCCAGCAGTTACCTTTTTCCGAGCAATCAGCCCCAGCATTTT.